A single sample gave rise to the 28 T cell receptor beta chains below, sequenced in a study of blood T cell repertoires in COVID-19. Libraries were prepared by immunoSEQ multiplex PCR; TCRdb keeps only in-frame clonotypes and omits some of them. The sample records 210,000 or so clones, approximately 85% being singletons. The sequenced sample was peripheral blood. The receptors stem from a woman in her forties or fifties with active or convalescent COVID-19.

The rearrangement links TRBV7-9 to TRBJ2-4; D is perhaps TRBD2 (5 bases). Germline lookup yields CDR1 SEHNR and CDR2 FQNEAQ (reference sequence). The CDR3 is 16 amino acids. Trimming shortened V by 5 bases and J by 3 bases, and 17 bases separated the two germline ends. The CDR3 nucleotides are TGTGCCAGCAGCCCCACTGTTCTTGAGGGCAAAAACATTCAGTACTTC. Protein sequence: CASSPTVLEGKNIQYF.

V is TRBV7-2 and J is TRBJ2-7; 7 bases are a match to TRBD2. V was clipped by 4 bases and J by 9 bases; unmatched bases: 9. Germline CDR1 and CDR2: SGHTA and FQGNSA. This CDR3 has 13 amino acids. CDR3 residues: CASSSTSTSRQYF. CDR3 nucleotides: TGTGCCAGCAGCTCGACCTCGACTAGCCGGCAGTACTTC. The variable domain in full, completed from reference TRBV7-2 and TRBJ2-7, reads GAGVSQSPSNKVTEKGKDVELRCDPISGHTALYWYRQSLGQGLEFLIYFQGNSAPDKSGLPSDRFSAERTGGSVSTLTIQRTQQEDSAVYLCASSSTSTSRQYFGPGTRLTVT.

This clone has only a few counts. The rearrangement uses TRBV28 and TRBJ2-7; 7 bases agree with TRBD2. The germline CDR1 and CDR2 sequences are MDHEN and SYDVKM. The J segment lost 4 bases and the V segment lost 6 bases, leaving 12 bases of the junction unmatched. The CDR3 runs to 15 residues. CDR3 nucleotide sequence: TGTGCCAGCAGCCCCGCGCTGGGGGGGTCTTACGAGCAGTACGTC. Amino acid sequence: CASSPALGGSYEQYV.

The chain combines TRBV7-3 with TRBJ2-1; 10 positions agree with TRBD2. The CDR3 has 16 residues. The germline CDR1 and CDR2 sequences are SGHTA and FQGTGA. The V segment lost 4 bases and the J segment 2 bases; nucleotides outside the gene matches: 5. The CDR3 region has the DNA TGTGCCAGCAGCTCGTCTAGCGGGAGCCCCTACAATGAGCAGTTCTTC. Protein: CASSSSSGSPYNEQFF.

In this sample, this clone turned up a few times. This chain joins TRBV10-1 and TRBJ1-2; 9 bases agree with TRBD1. The CDR3 is 14 residues long. Trimming at V came to 3 bases and at J to 6 bases, leaving 5 bases not matched to a gene. The V gene's germline CDR1 is WNHNN and CDR2 SYGVQD (reference sequence). The CDR3 nucleotides read TGCGCCAGCAGTGACGGGACAGGGACAAATGGCTACACCTTC. Translated: CASSDGTGTNGYTF.

The chain combines TRBV4-1 with TRBJ1-1, with D maybe TRBD1 (5 bases). This CDR3 comprises 15 residues. CDR1 MGHRA and CDR2 YSYEKL come from the germline V gene. The V end was cut by 4 bases, the J end by 0 bases, with 12 bases between. CDR3 residues: CASSLLQGLNTEAFF. The CDR3 DNA sequence: TGCGCCAGCAGCCTTCTGCAGGGCCTGAACACTGAAGCTTTCTTT.

This chain joins TRBV25-1 and TRBJ1-1; D possibly corresponds to TRBD1 (5 bases). The V end lost 4 bases, the J end lost 5 bases, and 17 bases lay between the germline ends. The CDR3 consists of 15 residues. The germline gives CDR1 MGHDK, CDR2 SYGVNS. CDR3 DNA: TGTGCCAGCAGTGGTGGGGCAGGTCATGGGACTGAAGCTTTCTTT. It encodes CASSGGAGHGTEAFF.

The chain is built from TRBV20-1 and TRBJ1-1; the D is unclear. With 7 bases removed from V and 1 base from J, the gap between germline ends came to 7 bases. Germline CDR1 DFQATT, CDR2 SNEGSKA (reference sequence). This CDR3 is built from 11 residues. CDR3 amino acids: CSVGENTEAFF. Here the CDR3 DNA reads TGCAGTGTAGGAGAGAACACTGAAGCTTTCTTT.

The V call is TRBV11-2, the J call TRBJ2-5; D not resolved. The CDR3 is 13 residues long. CDR1 SGHAT and CDR2 FQNNGV come from the germline V gene. V lost 1 base to trimming and J lost 4 bases, with 7 bases between them. The CDR3 region is CASSLASGETQYF. The CDR3 DNA is TGTGCCAGCAGCTTAGCCTCAGGAGAGACCCAGTACTTC.

This rearrangement joins TRBV7-9 to TRBJ1-5, with 7 nucleotides matching TRBD1. CDR3 length: 15 residues. Trimming removed 6 bases from V and 4 bases from J; junction bases left unmatched: 9. Germline V gives CDR1 SEHNR, CDR2 FQNEAQ (reference sequence). The chain's CDR3 is CASSSRQGPNQPQHF. CDR3 nucleotide sequence: TGTGCCAGCAGTTCAAGACAGGGTCCAAATCAGCCCCAGCATTTT.

The chain employs TRBV5-6 and TRBJ1-1; 7 positions agree with TRBD1. The CDR3 loop spans 15 amino acids. Trimming at V came to 4 bases and at J to 0 bases, leaving 6 bases not matched to a gene. The germline V gene encodes CDR1 SGHDT and CDR2 YYEEEE. The CDR3: CASSRRRGMNTEAFF. The CDR3 bases are TGTGCCAGCAGCCGCCGCAGGGGGATGAACACTGAAGCTTTCTTT.

V is TRBV6-5 and J is TRBJ1-2, with a tentative D call TRBD1 (6 bases). This CDR3 contains 14 residues. V was shortened by 11 bases and J by 4 bases, with 20 bases between the two germline ends. The germline V gene encodes CDR1 MNHEY and CDR2 SVGAGI. CDR3: CAVGRAGDPYGYTF. In DNA form, the CDR3 reads TGTGCCGTGGGGCGGGCAGGGGATCCCTATGGCTACACCTTC.

The J gene is TRBJ2-2, the V gene TRBV2, with 10 nucleotides matching TRBD2. V shed 6 bases and J 6 bases; nucleotides not matched to a gene: 13. This CDR3 has 17 amino acids. Germline V gene data show CDR1 as SNHLY and CDR2 as FYNNEI. CDR3 residues: CASRPGTSGEFAGELFF. CDR3 bases: TGTGCCAGCAGACCCGGAACTAGCGGGGAATTTGCCGGGGAGCTGTTTTTT. Full variable domain (missing parts from reference TRBV2 and TRBJ2-2): EPEVTQTPSHQVTQMGQEVILRCVPISNHLYFYWYRQILGQKVEFLVSFYNNEISEKSEIFDDQFSVERPDGSNFTLKIRSTKLEDSAMYFCASRPGTSGEFAGELFFGEGSRLTVL.

The rearrangement uses TRBV25-1 and TRBJ1-5; 8 bases fit TRBD1. With V trimmed by 6 bases and J by 6 bases, 1 base remained unmatched. Germline lookup yields CDR1 MGHDK and CDR2 SYGVNS. This CDR3 spans 12 amino acids. The CDR3, as DNA: TGTGCCAGCAGAACAGGGGGTCAGCCCCAGCATTTT. It codes for CASRTGGQPQHF.

This chain links TRBV5-1 with TRBJ2-7, with TRBD1 identical over 9 bases. Trimming at V came to 0 bases and at J to 6 bases, leaving 4 bases not matched to a gene. From germline, CDR1 is SGHRS and CDR2 YFSETQ. The CDR3 length is 14 residues. CDR3 loop: CASSLAGTGTEQYV. The CDR3 DNA follows: TGCGCCAGCAGCTTGGCCGGGACAGGGACCGAGCAGTACGTC.

The rearrangement uses TRBV19 and TRBJ2-1, with 7 bases identical to TRBD2. With V trimmed by 6 bases and J by 5 bases, 10 bases remained unmatched. The CDR3 length is 15 residues. The germline CDR1 and CDR2 sequences are LNHDA and SQIVND (reference sequence). CDR3 region: CASSPFAGDDNEQFF. As DNA, the CDR3 is TGTGCCAGTAGCCCCTTCGCGGGGGACGACAATGAGCAGTTCTTC.

V usage is TRBV6-1 and J usage is TRBJ2-1; 8 bases map to TRBD2. Germline V lookup: CDR1 MNHNS, CDR2 SASEGT. J lost 10 bases, V lost 2 bases, and 13 bases had no gene match. The CDR3 runs to 16 residues. CDR3 coding DNA: TGTGCCAGCAGTGAACATTGGGGACTAGAGTCGCGCGAGCAGTTCTTC. Translation gives CASSEHWGLESREQFF.

J is TRBJ2-3 and V is TRBV7-2; tentative D call: TRBD1 (6 bases). The CDR3 is 16 amino acids. CDR1 is SGHTA and CDR2 is FQGNSA in the germline V gene. Trimming cost V 1 base and J 6 bases, with 17 bases left between them. CDR3 region: CASSLVGTGMFDTQYF. DNA for the CDR3: TGTGCCAGCAGCTTAGTTGGTACAGGGATGTTTGATACGCAGTATTTT.

V usage is TRBV5-1 and J usage is TRBJ1-1; TRBD1 agrees at 8 bases. Germline values: CDR1 SGHRS, CDR2 YFSETQ. CDR3 length: 17 residues. Trimming removed 0 bases from V and 0 bases from J; junction bases left unmatched: 7. DNA for the CDR3: TGCGCCAGCAGCTTGGAGGGGTACAGGGGGATGAACACTGAAGCTTTCTTT. This sequence encodes CASSLEGYRGMNTEAFF.

This clone is labeled as medium-sized. The gene calls are TRBV2 and TRBJ1-6, with D possibly being TRBD1 (5 bases). The CDR3 length is 15 residues. V was cut by 5 bases and J by 7 bases, with 15 bases left in between. Germline V lookup: CDR1 SNHLY, CDR2 FYNNEI. This CDR3 is CASSPYRGTNSPLHF. As DNA, the CDR3 is TGTGCCAGCAGTCCCTACCGGGGGACGAATTCACCCCTCCACTTT. The entire variable domain, with the rest obtained from reference TRBV2 and TRBJ1-6, is as follows: EPEVTQTPSHQVTQMGQEVILRCVPISNHLYFYWYRQILGQKVEFLVSFYNNEISEKSEIFDDQFSVERPDGSNFTLKIRSTKLEDSAMYFCASSPYRGTNSPLHFGNGTRLTVT.

The V and J genes are TRBV5-6 and TRBJ2-1, with TRBD1 matching over 9 bases. CDR1 and CDR2 (germline): SGHDT, YYEEEE. With V trimmed by 1 base and J by 7 bases, 12 bases remained unmatched. This CDR3 is built from 17 residues. The CDR3 here is CASSLWGLQGARNEQFF. The CDR3 DNA reads as TGTGCCAGCAGCTTGTGGGGGTTACAGGGGGCGCGAAATGAGCAGTTCTTC.

The chain joins TRBV5-1 to TRBJ2-5, with D tentatively TRBD1 (5 bases). The CDR3 loop spans 13 amino acids. Germline V CDR1 and CDR2: SGHRS, YFSETQ. V was clipped by 0 bases and J by 5 bases, with 8 bases between them. In DNA, the CDR3 is TGCGCCAGCAGCTTGGGGGGCCGGGAGACCCAGTACTTC. This translates into CASSLGGRETQYF.

V is TRBV18 and J is TRBJ1-1, with 11 bases matching TRBD1. The V gene's germline CDR1 is KGHSH and CDR2 LQKENI. The length of the CDR3 is 14 residues. The junction had 4 bases not matched to a gene; V was cut back by 3 bases and J by 7 bases. In DNA form, the CDR3 reads TGTGCCAGCTCACCGGACAGGGGGCATGGTGAAGCTTTCTTT. It specifies CASSPDRGHGEAFF.

This chain uses TRBV29-1 with TRBJ2-7; D gene unclear. There are 13 residues in the CDR3. Germline loops: CDR1 SQVTM, CDR2 ANQGSEA. Trimming took off 7 bases at V and 3 bases at J, with 16 bases between the two ends. The CDR3 DNA reads as TGCAGCGGCATCCGGCCGAGCGACTACGAGCAGTACTTC. This sequence encodes CSGIRPSDYEQYF.

The chain employs TRBV27 and TRBJ1-2; the match to TRBD1 covers 11 bases. The CDR3 runs to 15 residues. J was trimmed by 8 bases and V by 5 bases; bases with no gene match: 10. In germline, CDR1 is MNHEY, CDR2 SMNVEV (reference sequence). The chain's CDR3 is CASSHWMDRGQGYTF. In nucleotides, the CDR3 is TGTGCCAGCAGTCACTGGATGGACAGGGGGCAAGGCTACACCTTC.

The chain links TRBV28 to TRBJ2-7; tentative D call: TRBD1 (6 bases). The germline V gene has CDR1 MDHEN and CDR2 SYDVKM. This CDR3 comprises 13 residues. Trimming took 6 bases from V and 3 from J, leaving 12 bases between them. CDR3: CASSRTDSYEQYV. CDR3 bases: TGTGCCAGCAGCCGCACGGACAGCTACGAGCAGTACGTC.

This clone was seen a single time. The gene calls are TRBV11-2 and TRBJ2-1, with 8 positions matching TRBD1. From germline, CDR1 is SGHAT and CDR2 FQNNGV. V was clipped by 3 bases and J by 5 bases; unmatched bases: 3. This CDR3 is built from 14 residues. The DNA for the CDR3 is TGTGCCAGCAGCTTTAGGACAGGGAACAATGAGCAGTTCTTC. Translation: CASSFRTGNNEQFF. Combining the CDR3 with reference TRBV11-2 and TRBJ2-1 gives the whole variable domain EAGVAQSPRYKIIEKRQSVAFWCNPISGHATLYWYQQILGQGPKLLIQFQNNGVVDDSQLPKDRFSAERLKGVDSTLKIQPAKLEDSAVYLCASSFRTGNNEQFFGPGTRLTVL.

J is TRBJ1-2 and V is TRBV24-1; TRBD1 matches at 7 bases. CDR1 is KGHDR, CDR2 SFDVKD, per germline. The CDR3 has 17 residues. With 4 bases clipped from V and 0 bases from J, the junction kept 10 bases outside the gene matches. For the CDR3, the DNA is TGTGCCACCAGTGACCCTAACCCAGGGACAGCTAACTATGGCTACACCTTC. Translated: CATSDPNPGTANYGYTF.